This TCR beta chain was sequenced for a study of T-cell memory formation after mild COVID-19. This clonotype showed up just a few times. Constant-segment-primed 5'RACE gave TCR alpha and TCR beta cDNA libraries with sample barcodes and UMIs. Using its own MiXCR run on the 5' RACE reads, TCRdb lists one record per CDR3 protein. The sample lists 140,000 or so distinct CDR3 sequences, about 5.7% occurring once. The sequence derives from an adult woman who had mild COVID-19 (a few samples of this study predate the infection). Cell type and time point are not known. Sequencing input: PBMCs or a T cell subset sorted from them (not recorded which).

The CDR3 nucleotides read TGTGCCAGCACCCGACTAGCGGGGGCACAGTACTTC. Protein sequence: CASTRLAGAQYF. The chain joins TRBV6-2 or TRBV6-3 to TRBJ2-5, with 12 bases matching TRBD2. Germline V gene lookup returns CDR1 MNHEY and CDR2 SVGEGT. After removal of 7 bases from V and 11 bases from J, the junction contained 5 bases not matched to a gene. The CDR3 loop spans 12 amino acids.